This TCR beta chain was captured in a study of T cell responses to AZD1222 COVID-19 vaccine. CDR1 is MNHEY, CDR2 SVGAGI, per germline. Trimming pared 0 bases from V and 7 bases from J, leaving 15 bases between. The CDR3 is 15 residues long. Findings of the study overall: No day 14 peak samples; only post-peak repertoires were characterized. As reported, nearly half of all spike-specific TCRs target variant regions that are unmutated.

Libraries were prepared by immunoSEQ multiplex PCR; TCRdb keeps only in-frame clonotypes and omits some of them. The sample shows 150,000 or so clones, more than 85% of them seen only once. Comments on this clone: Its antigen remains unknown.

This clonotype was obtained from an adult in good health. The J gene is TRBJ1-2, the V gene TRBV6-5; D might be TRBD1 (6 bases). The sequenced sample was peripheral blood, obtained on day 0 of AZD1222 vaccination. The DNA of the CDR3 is TGTGCCAGCAGTTACTCAAGGGGGGTTGGGCCTGGCTACACCTTC. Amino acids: CASSYSRGVGPGYTF.